Below are 22 T cell receptor beta chains sequenced from a single sample in a study of beta chain features in type 1 diabetes. Sequencing targeted expressed TCRB transcripts, as all isolated RNA had been reverse transcribed. The assay was immunoSEQ multiplex PCR, and TCRdb's table has in-frame clones only and misses some. The sample lists 220,000 or so clones, approximately 70% occurring once. Input material: naive CD4+ T cells from blood. These receptors originate from a man between 25 and 39 years old in good health.

This chain uses TRBV30 with TRBJ1-1; D is ambiguous. CDR3 size: 16 residues. V lost 1 base to trimming and J lost 5 bases, with 20 bases between them. CDR1 is GTSNPN, CDR2 SVGIG, per germline (reference sequence). Here the CDR3 reads CAWSALRLAQRTEAFF. The CDR3 DNA sequence: TGTGCCTGGAGTGCACTCAGGTTAGCCCAGAGGACTGAAGCTTTCTTT.

V gene TRBV30 combines with J gene TRBJ2-5, with D hard to call. The CDR3 is 14 amino acids. CDR1 GTSNPN and CDR2 SVGIG come from the germline V gene (reference sequence). V lost 4 bases and J 2 bases, leaving 14 bases between the germline ends. The CDR3 region is CAWTALSSQETQYF. The CDR3 coding sequence is TGTGCCTGGACCGCGCTGAGTTCTCAAGAGACCCAGTACTTC.

The genes are TRBV29-1 and TRBJ2-7, with no clear D. The V end lost 7 bases, the J end lost 6 bases, and 13 bases lay between the germline ends. In germline, CDR1 is SQVTM, CDR2 ANQGSEA. This CDR3 has 11 amino acids. The CDR3 bases are TGCAGCGCACAAAAGAGCTCCGAGCAGTACTTC. Its protein is CSAQKSSEQYF.

This rearrangement joins TRBV14 to TRBJ1-2; the D is unclear. The CDR3 has 14 amino acids. Germline V gene sequence: CDR1 SGHDN, CDR2 FVKESK. The V gene lost 6 bases and the J gene lost 8 bases, with 19 bases spanning the gap. CDR3 bases: TGTGCCAGCAGTAACTCAGGCGGTCACGGGGGCTACACCTTC. This encodes CASSNSGGHGGYTF. The complete variable domain, with remaining parts taken from reference TRBV14 and TRBJ1-2, reads EAGVTQFPSHSVIEKGQTVTLRCDPISGHDNLYWYRRVMGKEIKFLLHFVKESKQDESGMPNNRFLAERTGGTYSTLKVQPAELEDSGVYFCASSNSGGHGGYTFGSGTRLTVV.

This chain connects TRBV4-3 to TRBJ2-1; 7 bases are a match to TRBD2. The V gene's germline CDR1 is LGHNA and CDR2 YSLEER. The CDR3 runs to 16 residues. V shed 4 bases, J shed 3 bases, and the junction held 9 bases outside the gene matches. CDR3: CASSLTGTNHYNEQFF. CDR3 nucleotides: TGCGCCAGCAGCCTTACGGGGACTAACCACTACAATGAGCAGTTCTTC.

The rearrangement links TRBV30 to TRBJ1-5, with D unclear. V shed 1 base and J shed 4 bases, with 8 bases lying between them. This CDR3 has 13 residues. Germline-derived CDR1 and CDR2 are GTSNPN and SVGIG (reference sequence). CDR3 protein: CAWSADLNQPQHF. The CDR3 DNA sequence: TGTGCCTGGAGTGCCGACCTAAATCAGCCCCAGCATTTT. The complete variable domain, with remaining parts taken from reference TRBV30 and TRBJ1-5, reads SQTIHQWPATLVQPVGSPLSLECTVEGTSNPNLYWYRQAAGRGLQLLFYSVGIGQISSEVPQNLSASRPQDRQFILSSKKLLLSDSGFYLCAWSADLNQPQHFGDGTRLSIL.

The chain links TRBV6-1 to TRBJ2-1; a possible D gene is TRBD1 (6 bases). The CDR3 extends over 14 amino acids. Germline CDR1 reads MNHNS; CDR2 reads SASEGT. The ends were cut back, 8 bases at V and 0 bases at J, with 11 bases in the middle. Here the CDR3 reads CASARGSSYNEQFF. The CDR3 DNA is TGTGCCAGCGCCAGGGGTAGCTCCTACAATGAGCAGTTCTTC.

A few counts support this clone. The V and J genes are TRBV7-9 and TRBJ1-4, with D unresolved. The CDR3 runs to 9 residues. Germline V CDR1 and CDR2: SEHNR, FQNEAQ (reference sequence). V was pared by 2 bases and J by 14 bases, with 3 bases between. As DNA, the CDR3 is TGTGCCAGCAGCTTAAGGCTGTTTTTT. It codes for CASSLRLFF. Looking up the rest from reference TRBV7-9 and TRBJ1-4 gives the full variable domain: DTGVSQNPRHKITKRGQNVTFRCDPISEHNRLYWYRQTLGQGPEFLTYFQNEAQLEKSRLLSDRFSAERPKGSFSTLEIQRTEQGDSAMYLCASSLRLFFGSGTQLSVL.

Comment on this clone: Other nucleotide sequences from this sample produce the same CDR3. The J gene is TRBJ1-5, the V gene TRBV30, with D unclear. The CDR3 loop spans 13 amino acids. Trimming shortened V by 1 base and J by 1 base, and 5 bases separated the two germline ends. The germline CDR1 and CDR2 sequences are GTSNPN and SVGIG (reference sequence). The CDR3 protein is CAWSAGSNQPQHF. The CDR3 DNA reads TGTGCCTGGAGTGCTGGGAGCAATCAGCCCCAGCATTTT.

This clone was seen more than once but under ten times. The gene calls are TRBV7-2 and TRBJ2-3; TRBD2 is a possible D gene (5 bases). Germline CDR1 is SGHTA and CDR2 is FQGNSA. V was pared by 2 bases and J by 6 bases, with 12 bases between. The CDR3 is 14 amino acids. CDR3 sequence (DNA): TGTGCCAGCAGCTTACGCCAGGAGGCGGATACGCAGTATTTT. It translates to CASSLRQEADTQYF. The whole variable domain, filled in from reference TRBV7-2 and TRBJ2-3, reads GAGVSQSPSNKVTEKGKDVELRCDPISGHTALYWYRQSLGQGLEFLIYFQGNSAPDKSGLPSDRFSAERTGGSVSTLTIQRTQQEDSAVYLCASSLRQEADTQYFGPGTRLTVL.

V and J are TRBV9 and TRBJ2-3; D not certain. The CDR3 contains 17 residues. The germline CDR1 and CDR2 sequences are SGDLS and YYNGEE. Trimming took 0 bases from V and 0 from J, leaving 14 bases between them. As DNA, the CDR3 is TGTGCCAGCAGCGTAGACGGAGAGAGGCTTAGCACAGATACGCAGTATTTT. This gives the protein CASSVDGERLSTDTQYF.

This clone was detected only a few times. This sequence joins TRBV28 and TRBJ2-4, with D maybe TRBD2 (5 bases). Looked up from germline, CDR1 is MDHEN and CDR2 is SYDVKM. Trimming took off 2 bases at V and 6 bases at J, with 11 bases between the two ends. CDR3 length equals 14 residues. CDR3: CASSLSPEGNIQYF. The CDR3 nucleotides are TGTGCCAGCAGTTTAAGTCCCGAGGGAAACATTCAGTACTTC.

Concerning this clone: Other DNA variants within this sample encode the same CDR3. This sequence joins TRBV25-1 and TRBJ2-5, with D uncertain. This CDR3 contains 12 residues. Germline V lookup: CDR1 MGHDK, CDR2 SYGVNS. V gave up 4 bases and J gave up 4 bases, with 7 bases separating them. CDR3: CASSGLGETQYF. As DNA, the CDR3 is TGTGCCAGCAGTGGACTCGGAGAGACCCAGTACTTC. Filled out from reference TRBV25-1 and TRBJ2-5, the complete variable domain reads EADIYQTPRYLVIGTGKKITLECSQTMGHDKMYWYQQDPGMELHLIHYSYGVNSTEKGDLSSESTVSRIRTEHFPLTLESARPSHTSQYLCASSGLGETQYFGPGTRLLVL.

CDR3 protein: CASSSSGTSDYEQYF. Written as DNA, the CDR3 is TGTGCCAGCAGCTCCAGCGGGACTAGCGACTACGAGCAGTACTTC. The chain links TRBV7-2 to TRBJ2-7; 10 nucleotides agree with TRBD2. CDR3 length equals 15 residues. Unmatched junction bases numbered 6, after V lost 4 bases and J lost 3 bases. Per germline, CDR1 SGHTA and CDR2 FQGNSA.

The chain has TRBV7-9 and TRBJ1-5; the match to TRBD1 covers 10 bases. The CDR3 loop spans 14 amino acids. J was trimmed by 4 bases and V by 5 bases; bases with no gene match: 2. Germline-derived CDR1 and CDR2 are SEHNR and FQNEAQ (reference sequence). This CDR3 reads CASSPDRGNQPQHF. The CDR3, as DNA: TGTGCCAGCAGCCCGGACAGGGGGAATCAGCCCCAGCATTTT.

V usage is TRBV7-9 and J usage is TRBJ2-1; D may match TRBD1 or TRBD2 (6 bases each). V was clipped by 0 bases and J by 10 bases, with 13 bases between them. This CDR3 has 14 residues. Germline CDR1 is SEHNR and CDR2 is FQNEAQ (reference sequence). CDR3 protein: CASSLAGGQLEQFF. The DNA for the CDR3 is TGTGCCAGCAGCTTAGCTGGGGGGCAGCTCGAGCAGTTCTTC. The full variable domain, its missing parts supplied by reference TRBV7-9 and TRBJ2-1, is DTGVSQNPRHKITKRGQNVTFRCDPISEHNRLYWYRQTLGQGPEFLTYFQNEAQLEKSRLLSDRFSAERPKGSFSTLEIQRTEQGDSAMYLCASSLAGGQLEQFFGPGTRLTVL.

This clone occurred a few times. The V gene is TRBV30, the J gene TRBJ1-1, with a weak D call TRBD1 (5 bases). The CDR3 runs 13 residues. Germline V gene data show CDR1 as GTSNPN and CDR2 as SVGIG (reference sequence). The V and J ends lost 4 bases and 2 bases respectively, with 11 bases between them. This chain's CDR3 is CAWIAGYNTEAFF. As DNA, the CDR3 is TGTGCCTGGATTGCAGGGTATAACACTGAAGCTTTCTTT.

The chain is built from TRBV7-2 and TRBJ2-3, with 9 bases aligning to TRBD2. V lost 5 bases, J lost 3 bases, and 6 bases stayed unmatched. Germline CDR1 SGHTA, CDR2 FQGNSA. This CDR3 has 15 amino acids. CDR3 protein: CASSRGAGGTDTQYF. The CDR3 nucleotides read TGTGCCAGCAGCCGGGGAGCGGGGGGTACAGATACGCAGTATTTT.

The chain carries TRBV7-2 and TRBJ2-3; 9 nucleotides line up with TRBD1. CDR1 is SGHTA and CDR2 is FQGNSA in the germline V gene. The J segment lost 3 bases and the V segment lost 3 bases, leaving 4 bases of the junction unmatched. The CDR3 is made up of 15 amino acids. The CDR3 sequence is CASSLMGQGTDTQYF. DNA for the CDR3: TGTGCCAGCAGCTTGATGGGACAGGGAACAGATACGCAGTATTTT.

This chain links TRBV30 with TRBJ2-7; 7 bases are shared with TRBD1. This CDR3 comprises 14 residues. CDR1 GTSNPN and CDR2 SVGIG come from the germline V gene (reference sequence). V lost 2 bases, J lost 0 bases, and 4 bases stayed unmatched. The CDR3 sequence is CAWSTGQLSYEQYF. CDR3 DNA: TGTGCCTGGAGTACGGGACAGCTCTCCTACGAGCAGTACTTC. Full variable domain (remainder filled in from reference TRBV30 and TRBJ2-7): SQTIHQWPATLVQPVGSPLSLECTVEGTSNPNLYWYRQAAGRGLQLLFYSVGIGQISSEVPQNLSASRPQDRQFILSSKKLLLSDSGFYLCAWSTGQLSYEQYFGPGTRLTVT.

J is TRBJ2-7 and V is TRBV13; 8 positions match TRBD2. There are 14 residues in the CDR3. With V trimmed by 5 bases and J by 6 bases, 9 bases remained unmatched. The V gene's germline CDR1 is PRHDT and CDR2 FYEKMQ (reference sequence). The CDR3 reads CASSTPGTRGEQYF. CDR3 in DNA: TGTGCCAGCAGCACCCCCGGGACTAGGGGCGAGCAGTACTTC.

This clone was seen only a few times. The junction differs from germline at one of its ends, possibly a read error. V and J are TRBV25-1 and TRBJ2-7, with D possibly being TRBD2 (6 bases). The CDR3 runs 14 residues. Germline V gene sequence: CDR1 MGHDK, CDR2 SYGVNS. The CDR3 is CASSDPGRPYERYF. CDR3 in DNA: TGTGCCAGCAGTGATCCCGGGAGACCCTACGAGCGGTACTTC.